This TCR beta chain was captured in a study of blood T cell repertoires in COVID-19. The overall study: Nucleic acid was either cDNA or gDNA, and it came from T cells, B-cell-depleted T cells, or PBMCs.

Enrolled through a virtual design, the participants were between 18 and 89 years of age and came from fewer than 30 US areas. Allocation to cohorts depended on clinical history reported by the participants. CDR3 length: 15 residues. Germline V gives CDR1 MNHEY, CDR2 SVGEGT. After removal of 2 bases from V and 7 bases from J, the junction contained 4 bases not matched to a gene. Study processing details: Nucleated cell number was recorded as an estimate derived from reference gene primer amplification. TCRdb's table, derived via immunoSEQ multiplex PCR, lists solely in-frame clones and lacks some. The V and J calls and clone size come from that table; D and trimming were worked out from the DNA. Of 150,000 to 200,000 clones in the sample, approximately 82% were seen once.

The sequenced sample was PBMCs or T cells enriched from blood (not recorded which). V usage is TRBV6-2 or TRBV6-3 and J usage is TRBJ2-1; TRBD2 agrees at 11 bases. This clonotype originated in a woman aged 55-70 years with acute COVID-19. The CDR3 reads CASSYRTSGRNEQFF. For the CDR3, the DNA is TGTGCCAGCAGTTACCGGACTAGCGGGCGGAATGAGCAGTTCTTC.